Shown below are 16 T cell receptor beta chains from a single sample sequenced in a study of T cells after yellow fever vaccination. From the 5' RACE reads, TCRdb called clonotypes with MiXCR, one entry per CDR3 protein. The sample has 130,000 or so distinct CDR3 sequences; roughly 15% are singletons. This material consisted of CD8+ T cells sorted from PBMCs, taken 5 days after the yellow fever booster vaccination. These receptors originate from a man aged 18 to 29 who received the YFV17D yellow fever vaccine.

This clonotype was seen a handful of times. V is TRBV4-2 and J is TRBJ2-5, with 14 bases lining up with TRBD2. The CDR3 sequence is 17 residues long. The V segment lost 4 bases and the J segment 0 bases; nucleotides outside the gene matches: 4. CDR1 and CDR2 (germline): LGHNA, YNFKEQ. The CDR3 coding sequence is TGTGCCAGCAGCCCCCGGACTAGCGGGGGGTACCAAGAGACCCAGTACTTC. It codes for CASSPRTSGGYQETQYF.

This clonotype occurred a few times. The V and J genes are TRBV4-1 and TRBJ2-3; possibly TRBD2 for D (6 bases). Trimming removed 5 bases at V and 2 bases at J, with 17 bases between. Germline values: CDR1 MGHRA, CDR2 YSYEKL. This CDR3 comprises 16 residues. The CDR3 spells CASSWSFGDFTDTQYF. CDR3 bases: TGCGCCAGCAGCTGGTCGTTCGGGGACTTCACAGATACGCAGTATTTT.

The table lists this clonotype with a few counts. The rearrangement uses TRBV6-2 or TRBV6-3 and TRBJ2-2; tentatively, D is TRBD1 (5 bases). CDR1 is MNHEY and CDR2 is SVGEGT in the germline V gene. V was clipped by 5 bases and J by 3 bases, with 10 bases between them. This CDR3 spans 14 amino acids. The CDR3 bases are TGTGCCAGCAGTCCACAGGTCGACACCGGGGAGCTGTTTTTT. Protein sequence: CASSPQVDTGELFF.

The chain is built from TRBV4-1 and TRBJ2-2; D possibly corresponds to TRBD2 (5 bases). This CDR3 has 15 residues. The ends were cut back, 1 base at V and 4 bases at J, with 10 bases in the middle. Germline V gene lookup returns CDR1 MGHRA and CDR2 YSYEKL. The CDR3 region has the DNA TGCGCCAGCAGCCAAGTCTTGACTACCACCGGGGAGCTGTTTTTT. This gives the protein CASSQVLTTTGELFF.

The gene calls are TRBV5-1 and TRBJ1-2, with a tentative D call TRBD1 (5 bases). CDR1 SGHRS and CDR2 YFSETQ come from the germline V gene. Trimming stripped 3 bases from V and 7 bases from J, with 10 bases between. The CDR3 spans 12 residues. In DNA form, the CDR3 reads TGCGCCAGCAGCTGGGGGGATAGTGGCTACACCTTC. Translating gives CASSWGDSGYTF.

In its sample, this clonotype was seen a few times. The chain combines TRBV20-1 with TRBJ2-5; TRBD1 aligns across 8 bases. With 7 bases clipped from V and 2 bases from J, the junction kept 9 bases outside the gene matches. The CDR3 runs to 14 residues. Germline V CDR1 and CDR2: DFQATT, SNEGSKA (reference sequence). As DNA, the CDR3 is TGCAGTGTGAAAGCCGGGACAGGACAAGAGACCCAGTACTTC. Its protein product is CSVKAGTGQETQYF.

This clonotype appeared a few times. This chain connects TRBV20-1 to TRBJ2-7, with 7 positions matching TRBD1. Germline CDR1 reads DFQATT; CDR2 reads SNEGSKA (reference sequence). V lost 3 bases and J lost 4; bases outside the gene matches: 6. There are 13 residues in the CDR3. The CDR3, as DNA: TGCAGTGCTAGTAGAGGGGGCCGATACGAGCAGTACGTC. The encoded protein is CSASRGGRYEQYV.

This clonotype was observed a handful of times. The V gene is TRBV6-1, the J gene TRBJ1-5; unclear D gene. The CDR3 totals 15 residues. The germline V gene encodes CDR1 MNHNS and CDR2 SASEGT. Trimming took 6 bases from V and 1 from J, leaving 13 bases between them. The CDR3 loop is CASSPTRWSNQPQHF. The CDR3 DNA reads as TGTGCCAGCAGCCCGACGAGGTGGAGCAATCAGCCCCAGCATTTT.

There are a few counts of this clonotype. This chain joins TRBV7-3 and TRBJ2-3, with D unresolved. The V end was cut by 6 bases, the J end by 4 bases, with 8 bases between. Germline CDR1 reads SGHTA; CDR2 reads FQGTGA. The length of the CDR3 is 12 residues. Here the CDR3 reads CASRIAADTQYF. CDR3 sequence (DNA): TGTGCCAGCAGGATAGCAGCAGATACGCAGTATTTT. The full variable domain, in which reference TRBV7-3 and TRBJ2-3 provide the parts outside the CDR3, is GAGVSQTPSNKVTEKGKYVELRCDPISGHTALYWYRQSLGQGPEFLIYFQGTGAADDSGLPNDRFFAVRPEGSVSTLKIQRTERGDSAVYLCASRIAADTQYFGPGTRLTVL.

CDR3 in DNA: TGTGCCAGCAGCTTTTTAGGGGTCCCTGGAAACACCATATATTTT. It encodes CASSFLGVPGNTIYF. The rearrangement links TRBV7-2 to TRBJ1-3; tentative D call: TRBD1 (5 bases). The CDR3 consists of 15 residues. V was pared by 3 bases and J by 2 bases, with 11 bases between. CDR1 and CDR2 from the germline V gene are SGHTA and FQGNSA.

This clonotype was detected ten times or more. The chain links TRBV5-5 to TRBJ2-6; 8 nucleotides line up with TRBD1. V lost 4 bases to trimming and J lost 1 base; unmatched junction nucleotides: 16. The CDR3 contains 20 residues. Germline lookup yields CDR1 SGHKS and CDR2 YYEKEE (reference sequence). CDR3 nucleotide sequence: TGTGCCAGCAGCGTCGTCCCGGGACAGGCTTCAAGGTCTGGGGCCAACGTCCTGACTTTC. Translation: CASSVVPGQASRSGANVLTF.

This rearrangement joins TRBV4-1 to TRBJ2-1, with a tentative D call TRBD2 (6 bases). Looked up from germline, CDR1 is MGHRA and CDR2 is YSYEKL. Trimming stripped 3 bases from V and 9 bases from J, with 18 bases between. The CDR3 totals 15 residues. The CDR3 loop is CASSHGTALGGEQFF. The DNA of the CDR3 is TGCGCCAGCAGCCACGGGACTGCCCTCGGAGGTGAGCAGTTCTTC.

V and J are TRBV9 and TRBJ1-3; possible D gene TRBD1, 5 bases. The CDR3 runs to 14 residues. Germline assignment: CDR1 SGDLS and CDR2 YYNGEE. The V and J ends lost 1 base and 4 bases respectively, with 9 bases between them. CDR3 DNA sequence: TGTGCCAGCAGCGTAACGGGGACGGGAAACACCATATATTTT. Residues: CASSVTGTGNTIYF.

This clonotype was picked up a small number of times. The genes are TRBV3-1 and TRBJ1-1; D is unclear. CDR1 LGHDT and CDR2 YNNKEL come from the germline V gene (reference sequence). Trimming pared 1 base from V and 0 bases from J, leaving 15 bases between. This CDR3 is built from 17 residues. The CDR3 here is CASSQVYRAIVNTEAFF. The CDR3 region has the DNA TGTGCCAGCAGCCAAGTTTATCGGGCAATAGTGAACACTGAAGCTTTCTTT.

The chain has TRBV6-6 and TRBJ2-7; a weak D match, TRBD1 (6 bases). CDR3 length: 13 residues. With 2 bases removed from V and 1 base from J, the gap between germline ends came to 6 bases. Germline CDR1 and CDR2: MNHNY and SVGAGI (reference sequence). The CDR3 loop is CASSYGQSYEQYV. Here the CDR3 DNA reads TGTGCCAGCAGTTACGGACAGTCCTACGAGCAGTACGTC.

The chain links TRBV6-2 or TRBV6-3 to TRBJ2-3; possibly TRBD1 for D (5 bases). V lost 4 bases, J lost 3 bases, and 11 bases lay in between. Germline CDR1 is MNHEY and CDR2 is SVGEGT. This CDR3 contains 14 residues. CDR3 DNA: TGTGCCAGCAGTTGGGGCAGGGAAACAGATACGCAGTATTTT. It is translated as CASSWGRETDTQYF.